These 24 T cell receptor beta chains share one sample of origin, sequenced in a study of blood T cells in healthy people across ages. Primers used in a second PCR of roughly 7 to 12 cycles were a sample-barcoded 5' primer and a J-beta primer mix. TCRdb itself ran the 5' RACE reads through MiXCR, one entry per CDR3 protein. The data show 500,000 to 700,000 distinct CDR3 sequences, with approximately 30% seen just once and about a sixth held by the top ten. The source material was blood. The source of these receptors is a woman of 80 years or more in good health.

This clonotype was counted at least ten times. V and J are TRBV12-3 or TRBV12-4 and TRBJ1-6, with D perhaps matching TRBD1 (6 bases). CDR3 length equals 18 residues. V gave up 5 bases and J gave up 6 bases, with 23 bases separating them. This CDR3 reads CASSLILGGLLLNSPLHF. The CDR3 region has the DNA TGTGCCAGCAGTCTCATACTAGGGGGTTTACTACTTAATTCACCCCTCCACTTT.

This clonotype showed up many times. This chain uses TRBV7-2 with TRBJ2-7; 10 bases line up with TRBD1. V lost 6 bases, J lost 4 bases, and 6 bases stayed unmatched. The length of the CDR3 is 14 residues. Germline CDR1 reads SGHTA; CDR2 reads FQGNSA. The CDR3 loop reads CASSPGQGPYEQYF. The CDR3 DNA reads as TGTGCCAGCAGTCCGGGACAGGGGCCGTACGAGCAGTACTTC.

This clonotype has at least ten counts. V usage is TRBV12-3 or TRBV12-4 and J usage is TRBJ2-3, with TRBD2 identical over 11 bases. V lost 3 bases to trimming and J lost 4 bases; unmatched junction nucleotides: 3. The CDR3 contains 15 residues. The CDR3: CASSFTSGGADTQYF. The CDR3 nucleotides are TGTGCCAGCAGTTTTACTAGCGGGGGAGCAGATACGCAGTATTTT.

This clonotype was counted many times. A much larger clone is a single base away; this may be a read error. This chain uses TRBV20-1 with TRBJ2-1; no clear D gene. Trimming removed 1 base at V and 0 bases at J, with 7 bases between. CDR1 and CDR2 (germline): DFQATT, SNEGSKA (reference sequence). This CDR3 is built from 14 residues. The CDR3 loop reads CSARGAGSYNEQFF. Written as DNA, the CDR3 is TGCAGTGCTAGAGGAGCTGGCTCCTACAATGAGCAGTTCTTC.

A few counts support this clonotype. With a much larger clone just one base away, this may be a read error. This chain links TRBV29-1 with TRBJ1-2; D unresolved. V was clipped by 7 bases and J by 9 bases, with 12 bases between them. The CDR3 has 10 residues. The germline V gene has CDR1 SQVTM and CDR2 ANQGSEA. The CDR3 sequence is CSAGSESYTF. DNA of the CDR3: TGCAGCGCTGGAAGCGAAAGCTACACCTTC.

V and J are TRBV6-2 or TRBV6-3 and TRBJ1-1, with D tentatively TRBD1 (6 bases). The germline V and J ends were trimmed by 5 bases and 4 bases, with 17 bases remaining between them. CDR3 length: 15 amino acids. Germline-derived CDR1 and CDR2 are MNHEY and SVGEGT. The CDR3 nucleotides are TGTGCCAGCAGTCAGATCGGGGGGGCAAGCACTGAAGCTTTCTTT. Its translation is CASSQIGGASTEAFF.

At least ten counts were recorded for this clonotype. The chain employs TRBV4-3 and TRBJ2-3, with D unresolved. The CDR3 is 16 residues long. Germline values: CDR1 LGHNA, CDR2 YSLEER. The ends were cut back, 0 bases at V and 1 base at J, with 11 bases in the middle. The CDR3 reads CASSQESGVGTDTQYF. The CDR3 region has the DNA TGCGCCAGCAGCCAAGAAAGTGGGGTCGGCACAGATACGCAGTATTTT.

This clonotype was seen a handful of times. A read error may account for a junction end that differs from germline. The V call is TRBV6-2 or TRBV6-3, the J call TRBJ1-1; D remains ambiguous. Germline CDR1 reads MNHEY; CDR2 reads SVGEGT. The CDR3 is made up of 15 amino acids. The CDR3 region has the DNA TGTGCCGGCAGCACGGACCGCCGTATGAACACTGAAGCTTTCTTT. Translated: CAGSTDRRMNTEAFF.

This clonotype has more than one count but fewer than ten. The chain couples TRBV20-1 to TRBJ1-4, with 10 bases aligning to TRBD1. J gave up 7 bases and V 4 bases, and 3 bases lay outside the gene matches. Germline CDR1 DFQATT, CDR2 SNEGSKA (reference sequence). The CDR3 runs to 13 residues. The CDR3 DNA follows: TGCAGTGCTATGACAGGGGGCAGTGAAAAACTGTTTTTT. It encodes CSAMTGGSEKLFF.

The J gene is TRBJ2-1, the V gene TRBV14; D is possibly TRBD2 (6 bases). Germline CDR1 SGHDN, CDR2 FVKESK. V dropped 3 bases and J dropped 4 bases, with 10 bases sitting between them. The CDR3 spans 14 residues. The CDR3 coding sequence is TGTGCCAGCAGCCAGGATGGAGGGTACAATGAGCAGTTCTTC. Its protein product is CASSQDGGYNEQFF.

This clonotype was counted at least ten times. This rearrangement joins TRBV7-6 to TRBJ2-7, with TRBD1 identical over 7 bases. V dropped 4 bases and J dropped 3; count of bases not matched to a gene: 6. Per the germline V gene, CDR1 is SGHVS and CDR2 is FNYEAQ. The CDR3 has 14 amino acids. The CDR3 DNA reads TGTGCCAGCAGCTCTCCGGGACAGAACTACGAGCAGTACTTC. Protein sequence: CASSSPGQNYEQYF.

This clonotype was detected many times. V and J are TRBV13 and TRBJ1-6, with D hard to call. The V and J ends lost 5 bases and 7 bases respectively, with 18 bases between them. Per the germline V gene, CDR1 is PRHDT and CDR2 is FYEKMQ (reference sequence). CDR3 size: 16 residues. DNA of the CDR3: TGTGCCAGCAGCCCGAAAGTGGCAGGTTCGAATTCACCCCTCCACTTT. Translation gives CASSPKVAGSNSPLHF.

The J gene is TRBJ1-1, the V gene TRBV4-3, with D hard to call. The V and J ends lost 0 bases and 3 bases respectively, with 11 bases between them. The germline V gene has CDR1 LGHNA and CDR2 YSLEER. This CDR3 region has 15 residues. CDR3 region: CASSQEATWDTEAFF. The CDR3 DNA is TGCGCCAGCAGCCAAGAAGCCACTTGGGACACTGAAGCTTTCTTT.

In its sample, this clonotype was seen once. This chain joins TRBV27 and TRBJ2-4; tentative D call: TRBD1 (5 bases). Trimming stripped 6 bases from V and 0 bases from J, with 15 bases between. CDR1 is MNHEY, CDR2 SMNVEV, per germline (reference sequence). The CDR3 runs to 16 residues. The CDR3 loop is CASSLQDHLAKNIQYF. CDR3 DNA: TGTGCCAGCAGCCTACAGGACCACCTAGCCAAAAACATTCAGTACTTC.

This sequence joins TRBV9 and TRBJ1-2; D gene uncertain. Trimming cost V 0 bases and J 4 bases, with 7 bases left between them. CDR1 SGDLS and CDR2 YYNGEE come from the germline V gene. CDR3 length: 13 amino acids. CDR3 sequence: CASSVDGIYGYTF. The CDR3 coding sequence is TGTGCCAGCAGCGTAGACGGAATCTATGGCTACACCTTC.

This clonotype was counted many times. V is TRBV7-2 and J is TRBJ2-7; 10 bases are a match to TRBD1. CDR3 length equals 15 residues. Trimming cost V 5 bases and J 2 bases; bases outside gene matches: 6. Germline CDR1 is SGHTA and CDR2 is FQGNSA. The CDR3 loop reads CASSPPGQGTYEQYF. The CDR3, as DNA: TGTGCCAGCAGCCCCCCGGGACAGGGGACCTACGAGCAGTACTTC.

This clonotype was counted ten times or more. J is TRBJ2-6 and V is TRBV7-3; a possible D gene is TRBD2 (6 bases). Germline V gene data show CDR1 as SGHTA and CDR2 as FQGTGA. With 1 base removed from V and 2 bases from J, the gap between germline ends came to 9 bases. The CDR3 runs to 16 residues. Written as DNA, the CDR3 is TGTGCCAGCAGCTTAAGTGCGGGGACTGGGGCCAACGTCCTGACTTTC. Encoded protein: CASSLSAGTGANVLTF.

This clonotype appeared once. CDR3 sequence reads: CASSLKWARDMTNTEAFF. CDR3 in DNA: TGTGCCAGCAGCTTAAAATGGGCACGGGACATGACGAACACTGAAGCTTTCTTT. The rearrangement links TRBV7-9 to TRBJ1-1; D is perhaps TRBD1 (6 bases). The CDR3 is 18 residues long. The germline V gene has CDR1 SEHNR and CDR2 FQNEAQ (reference sequence). Trimming removed 2 bases at V and 1 base at J, with 20 bases between.

This clonotype was recorded many times. CDR3 loop: CASSVGLQYEQYF. In nucleotides, the CDR3 is TGTGCCAGCAGTGTAGGTTTACAGTACGAGCAGTACTTC. The V call is TRBV6-1, the J call TRBJ2-7; unclear D gene. The CDR3 sequence is 13 residues long. V was trimmed by 4 bases and J by 4 bases, leaving 11 bases between them. Germline V gene sequence: CDR1 MNHNS, CDR2 SASEGT.

In its sample, this clonotype was seen many times. The chain links TRBV6-2 or TRBV6-3 to TRBJ2-7, with D maybe TRBD2 (5 bases). This CDR3 is built from 12 residues. Germline loops: CDR1 MNHEY, CDR2 SVGEGT. The CDR3 reads CASAVALNEQYF. The CDR3 DNA reads TGTGCTTCAGCTGTAGCGCTTAACGAGCAGTACTTC.

On this clonotype: The germline gene is not matched at one end of the junction; a read error may be the cause. The chain links TRBV5-8 to TRBJ1-1; the D is unclear. Germline V CDR1 and CDR2: SGHTS, YDEGEE. This CDR3 comprises 12 residues. The CDR3 spells CAGSGIATEAFF. The CDR3 nucleotides read TGTGCCGGCAGCGGGATTGCCACTGAAGCTTTCTTT.

This clonotype showed up just a few times. The rearrangement joins TRBV20-1 to TRBJ2-1; D ambiguous. This CDR3 has 10 residues. Germline assignment: CDR1 DFQATT and CDR2 SNEGSKA (reference sequence). Trimming removed 3 bases at V and 7 bases at J, with 4 bases between. The CDR3 protein is CSASQNEQFF. The CDR3, as DNA: TGCAGTGCTAGCCAAAATGAGCAGTTCTTC.

This clonotype was recorded many times. The chain combines TRBV7-2 with TRBJ1-1, with TRBD1 matching 7 bases. Germline V gene data show CDR1 as SGHTA and CDR2 as FQGNSA. V lost 6 bases to trimming and J lost 5 bases; unmatched junction nucleotides: 9. This CDR3 contains 14 residues. CDR3 in amino acids: CASSAGQAGTEAFF. Written as DNA, the CDR3 is TGTGCCAGCAGTGCTGGACAGGCTGGTACTGAAGCTTTCTTT.

This clonotype was observed many times. The chain recombines TRBV7-9 with TRBJ2-5; D gene ambiguous. Germline V lookup: CDR1 SEHNR, CDR2 FQNEAQ (reference sequence). V was pared by 5 bases and J by 11 bases, with 15 bases between. CDR3 length equals 12 residues. In DNA form, the CDR3 reads TGTGCCAGCAGCCCCCCTATCCATGAGCAGTACTTC. The encoded protein is CASSPPIHEQYF.